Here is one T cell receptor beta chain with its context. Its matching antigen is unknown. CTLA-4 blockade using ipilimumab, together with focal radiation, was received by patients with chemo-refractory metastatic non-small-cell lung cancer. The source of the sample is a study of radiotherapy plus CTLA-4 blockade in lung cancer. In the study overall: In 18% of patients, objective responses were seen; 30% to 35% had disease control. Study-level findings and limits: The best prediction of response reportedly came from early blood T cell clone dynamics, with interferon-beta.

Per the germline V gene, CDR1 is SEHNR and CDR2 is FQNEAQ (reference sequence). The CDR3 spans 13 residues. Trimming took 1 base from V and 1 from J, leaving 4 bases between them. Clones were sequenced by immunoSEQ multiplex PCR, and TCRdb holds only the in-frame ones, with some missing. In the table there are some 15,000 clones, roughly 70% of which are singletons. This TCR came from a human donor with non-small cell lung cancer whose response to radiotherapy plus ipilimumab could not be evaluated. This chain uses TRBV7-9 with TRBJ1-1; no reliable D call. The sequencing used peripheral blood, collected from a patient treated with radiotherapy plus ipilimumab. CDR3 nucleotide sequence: TGTGCCAGCAGCTTAGGGCAGAACACTGAAGCTTTCTTT. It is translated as CASSLGQNTEAFF. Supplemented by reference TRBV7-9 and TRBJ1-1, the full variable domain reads DTGVSQNPRHKITKRGQNVTFRCDPISEHNRLYWYRQTLGQGPEFLTYFQNEAQLEKSRLLSDRFSAERPKGSFSTLEIQRTEQGDSAMYLCASSLGQNTEAFFGQGTRLTVV.